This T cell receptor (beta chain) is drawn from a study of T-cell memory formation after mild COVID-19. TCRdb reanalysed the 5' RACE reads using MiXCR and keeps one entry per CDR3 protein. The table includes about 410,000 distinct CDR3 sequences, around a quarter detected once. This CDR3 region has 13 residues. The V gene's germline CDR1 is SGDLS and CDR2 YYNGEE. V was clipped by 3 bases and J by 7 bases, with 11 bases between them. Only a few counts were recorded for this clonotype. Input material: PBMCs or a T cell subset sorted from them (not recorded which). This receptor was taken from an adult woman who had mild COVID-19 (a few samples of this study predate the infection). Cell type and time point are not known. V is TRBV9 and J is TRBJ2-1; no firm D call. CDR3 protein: CASSDRLSNEQFF. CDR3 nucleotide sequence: TGTGCCAGCAGCGACCGGCTATCGAATGAGCAGTTCTTC.